Sequencing of this TCR beta chain was carried out in a study of T-cell memory formation after mild COVID-19. This clonotype was detected many times. This CDR3 spans 11 amino acids. Trimming stripped 3 bases from V and 5 bases from J, with 4 bases between. TCRdb used MiXCR to reprocess the 5' RACE reads, holding one entry per CDR3 protein. The sample carries 280,000 or so distinct CDR3 sequences, approximately 8% recorded once. This sequence originates from a man between 18 and 29 years old who had mild COVID-19 (a few samples of this study predate the infection). Cell type and time point are not known. This chain uses TRBV12-3 or TRBV12-4 with TRBJ1-2; D is ambiguous. Sequencing input: PBMCs or a T cell subset sorted from them (not recorded which). The DNA of the CDR3 is TGTGCCAGCAGTTTCGGATATGGCTACACCTTC. Translation gives CASSFGYGYTF.